This T cell receptor (beta chain) stems from a study of response to subunit inactivated influenza vaccine. The ends lost 4 bases at V and 7 bases at J; junction bases unmatched: 8. CDR3 length: 15 amino acids. CDR1 SGHTA and CDR2 FQGNSA come from the germline V gene. Each CDR3 protein gets one entry after TCRdb re-called the RT-PCR reads with MiXCR. The table shows some 850,000 distinct CDR3 sequences, with around 20% occurring only once. As for this clonotype: Its antigen remains unidentified.

The study's findings and limits: Authors suggested seasonal influenza vaccinations each recruit few new T cells.

The receptor comes from a man in his fifties who received an inactivated influenza vaccine. The specimen was PBMCs from blood, collected more than 4 days after vaccination. The J gene is TRBJ1-4, the V gene TRBV7-2; 8 nucleotides agree with TRBD1. The CDR3: CASSSDRARGEKLFF. The CDR3 DNA reads TGTGCCAGCAGCTCGGACAGGGCGCGGGGTGAAAAACTGTTTTTT.